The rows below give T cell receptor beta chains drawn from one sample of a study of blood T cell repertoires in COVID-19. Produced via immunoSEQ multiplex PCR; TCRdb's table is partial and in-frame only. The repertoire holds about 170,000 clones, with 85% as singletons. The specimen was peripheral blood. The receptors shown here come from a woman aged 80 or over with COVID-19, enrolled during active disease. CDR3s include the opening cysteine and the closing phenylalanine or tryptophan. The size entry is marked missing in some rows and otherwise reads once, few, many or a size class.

CSVATSASGEQYF	-	TRBJ2-7	TRBV29-1
CASSKTTPGTGELFF	-	TRBJ2-2	TRBV6-5
CASKVEGGTEAFF	-	TRBJ1-1	TRBV5-1
CASRDGENTEAFF	once	TRBJ1-1	TRBV27
CASSWDRGLYGYTF	-	TRBJ1-2	TRBV7-2
CSVVGLGEIEQYF	once	TRBJ2-7	TRBV29-1
CSAEGNEQFF	-	TRBJ2-1	TRBV20-1
CASSPLAGTTRENEQFF	-	TRBJ2-1	TRBV18
CASSPQGPGGDQPQHF	-	TRBJ1-5	TRBV18
CASSQDATAYGYTF	-	TRBJ1-2	TRBV4-2
CASMVPLSSGNTIYF	-	TRBJ1-3	TRBV19
CASSVNRGGEQYF	-	TRBJ2-7	TRBV12-3/TRBV12-4
CATTDIRDQPQHF	-	TRBJ1-5	TRBV7-9
CSAILDASGVF	few	TRBJ2-1	TRBV20-1
CASSDILAGPYNEQFF	-	TRBJ2-1	TRBV14
CSVGPSGRDEQYF	-	TRBJ2-7	TRBV29-1
CASSLSGTGEEKLFF	-	TRBJ1-4	TRBV5-1
CASSEEDQETQYF	-	TRBJ2-5	TRBV25-1
CASSYSPGGNHGYTF	-	TRBJ1-2	TRBV6-5
CASSLSPRLGYTF	-	TRBJ1-2	TRBV27
CATSDLGRGEYEQYF	-	TRBJ2-7	TRBV24-1
CATSRDPVAGGPETQYF	-	TRBJ2-5	TRBV15
CASSLQGSNSPLHF	-	TRBJ1-6	TRBV5-4
CASSPLGAGGMSPLHF	-	TRBJ1-6	TRBV5-1
CAPGYRRRGREEKLFF	-	TRBJ1-4	TRBV10-3
CASSLDSPSGNTIYF	-	TRBJ1-3	TRBV5-1
CASSLQQATNEKLFF	-	TRBJ1-4	TRBV11-2
CASSLGGLVADTQYF	once	TRBJ2-3	TRBV28
CASSVGPQNTEAFF	-	TRBJ1-1	TRBV9
CASSYAPGQGYTDTQYF	-	TRBJ2-3	TRBV7-9
CASSARLAGVIGELFF	-	TRBJ2-2	TRBV5-1
CASSPNERSGELFF	-	TRBJ2-2	TRBV5-1
CASTYSYEQYF	-	TRBJ2-7	TRBV2
CASSPQGNTEAFF	-	TRBJ1-1	TRBV18
CSARSPSTDTQYF	-	TRBJ2-3	TRBV29-1
CASRGQGASYEQYF	-	TRBJ2-7	TRBV2
CASSEQTGLNSPLHF	-	TRBJ1-6	TRBV7-9
CASSDGGGVGNTIYF	-	TRBJ1-3	TRBV7-2
CASNPGNQPQHF	-	TRBJ1-5	TRBV6-5
CAVGTDEAFF	-	TRBJ1-1	TRBV19
CASSTFGTGEGYTF	-	TRBJ1-2	TRBV7-6
CASSEVGGFSEKLFF	-	TRBJ1-4	TRBV2
CASGSLGEKLFF	-	TRBJ1-4	TRBV3-1/TRBV3-2
CASSLTSGGTGELFF	-	TRBJ2-2	TRBV7-8
CASSFEVVGELFF	-	TRBJ1-4	TRBV5-6
CATSRAGGPYEQYF	-	TRBJ2-7	TRBV15
CASSIGWTGGDYGYTF	-	TRBJ1-2	TRBV5-1
CASSTLLQPQHF	-	TRBJ1-5	TRBV19
CASSRDRRNTEAFF	-	TRBJ1-1	TRBV19
CASSLSFAALSSSSYNEQFF	-	TRBJ2-1	TRBV27
CASSYSVISGNTIYF	-	TRBJ1-3	TRBV6-5
CASGLVLRDRVGGGDVNTGELFF	-	TRBJ2-2	TRBV12-5
CASSSREPKTNYEQYF	-	TRBJ2-7	TRBV7-9
CASSRSEEVNEQFF	-	TRBJ2-1	TRBV4-1
CASSLAGLAVTGELFF	-	TRBJ2-2	TRBV5-1
CASTPGLSYGYTF	-	TRBJ1-2	TRBV28
CASSPQGRGMSNQPQHF	-	TRBJ1-5	TRBV18